Listed below are T cell receptor beta chains from one sample, sequenced in a study of a mutant IDH1 vaccine in newly diagnosed glioma. Antigens of these TCRs are unknown. Sequencing was performed with immunoSEQ multiplex PCR; in TCRdb, only in-frame clones are kept and a portion is missing. This sample has roughly 110,000 clones; roughly 88% occur once, and the top ten carry around 0.6%. The sample was PBMCs, taken from a glioma patient whose treatment included an IDH1 peptide vaccine. These receptors all come from a woman aged 50 to 65 with glioma. CDR3s include the opening cysteine and the closing phenylalanine or tryptophan. D genes are given only for firm matches. For some rows the clone size is stated as once, few or many, or as a class when expanded; others skip it.

J gene: TRBJ1-3
clone size: -
V gene: TRBV5-1
D gene: -
CDR3 protein: CASSEGNSGNTIYF
CDR3 DNA: TGCGCCAGCAGCGAAGGGAACTCTGGAAACACCATATATTTT

J gene: TRBJ1-1
clone size: few
V gene: TRBV25-1
D gene: -
CDR3 protein: CASRITGLTEAFF
CDR3 DNA: TGTGCCAGCAGAATTACAGGGTTGACTGAAGCTTTCTTT

J gene: TRBJ2-5
clone size: -
V gene: TRBV5-1
D gene: -
CDR3 protein: CASSWGGGNQETQYF
CDR3 DNA: TGCGCCAGCAGTTGGGGGGGCGGTAACCAAGAGACCCAGTACTTC

J gene: TRBJ2-3
clone size: once
V gene: TRBV7-9
D gene: TRBD2
CDR3 protein: CASRLAGEGPTDTQYF
CDR3 DNA: TGTGCCAGCAGACTAGCGGGAGAGGGCCCCACAGATACGCAGTATTTT

J gene: TRBJ2-2
clone size: -
V gene: TRBV27
D gene: -
CDR3 protein: CASSQDLTTGELFF
CDR3 DNA: TGTGCCAGCAGTCAGGATCTAACGACCGGGGAGCTGTTTTTT

J gene: TRBJ2-7
clone size: -
V gene: TRBV19
D gene: -
CDR3 protein: CASSIVGASIYEQYF
CDR3 DNA: TGTGCCAGTAGTATTGTAGGAGCTAGCATCTACGAGCAGTACTTC

J gene: TRBJ2-7
clone size: -
V gene: TRBV19
D gene: -
CDR3 protein: CASSPRDPKWEQYF
CDR3 DNA: TGTGCCAGTAGTCCGCGGGACCCAAAGTGGGAGCAGTACTTC

J gene: TRBJ1-4
clone size: -
V gene: TRBV27
D gene: TRBD1
CDR3 protein: CASTGGHNEKLFF
CDR3 DNA: TGTGCCAGCACAGGGGGGCATAATGAAAAACTGTTTTTT

J gene: TRBJ1-1
clone size: -
V gene: TRBV28
D gene: -
CDR3 protein: CASSLGGALDTEAFF
CDR3 DNA: TGTGCCAGCAGCCTTGGGGGGGCGCTGGACACTGAAGCTTTCTTT

J gene: TRBJ2-7
clone size: -
V gene: TRBV6-6
D gene: -
CDR3 protein: CASSYSEGYEQYF
CDR3 DNA: TGTGCCAGCAGTTACTCAGAAGGCTACGAGCAGTACTTC

J gene: TRBJ2-3
clone size: once
V gene: TRBV11-2
D gene: -
CDR3 protein: CASSTGLSLDTQYF
CDR3 DNA: TGTGCCAGCAGCACCGGACTGTCACTAGATACGCAGTATTTT

J gene: TRBJ1-5
clone size: -
V gene: TRBV7-6
D gene: -
CDR3 protein: CASSLASPRGGNQPQHF
CDR3 DNA: TGTGCCAGCAGCTTAGCATCACCCAGGGGAGGCAATCAGCCCCAGCATTTT

J gene: TRBJ2-3
clone size: -
V gene: TRBV7-9
D gene: -
CDR3 protein: CASSLGRDGDTQYF
CDR3 DNA: TGTGCCAGCAGCTTGGGGCGGGACGGGGATACGCAGTATTTT

J gene: TRBJ1-5
clone size: once
V gene: TRBV18
D gene: -
CDR3 protein: CASSLQPYQPQHF
CDR3 DNA: TGTGCCAGCTCACTCCAGCCGTATCAGCCCCAGCATTTT

J gene: TRBJ2-1
clone size: -
V gene: TRBV5-1
D gene: -
CDR3 protein: CASSLTGSNNEQFF
CDR3 DNA: TGCGCCAGCAGCTTGACAGGGTCGAACAATGAGCAGTTCTTC

J gene: TRBJ2-3
clone size: once
V gene: TRBV5-1
D gene: -
CDR3 protein: CASSLETDTQYF
CDR3 DNA: TGCGCCAGCAGCTTGGAAACAGATACGCAGTATTTT

J gene: TRBJ1-1
clone size: -
V gene: TRBV6-1
D gene: -
CDR3 protein: CASRRGGTEAFF
CDR3 DNA: TGTGCCAGCAGGAGGGGGGGCACTGAAGCTTTCTTT

J gene: TRBJ2-5
clone size: -
V gene: TRBV5-1
D gene: -
CDR3 protein: CASSLGAPGPKETQYF
CDR3 DNA: TGCGCCAGCAGCTTGGGGGCGCCGGGGCCGAAAGAGACCCAGTACTTC

J gene: TRBJ2-5
clone size: -
V gene: TRBV4-1
D gene: TRBD2
CDR3 protein: CASSQDPSGGTQYF
CDR3 DNA: TGCGCCAGCAGCCAAGACCCTAGCGGGGGGACCCAGTACTTC

J gene: TRBJ2-4
clone size: once
V gene: TRBV9
D gene: TRBD1
CDR3 protein: CASSAERQGGNIQYF
CDR3 DNA: TGTGCCAGCAGCGCCGAAAGACAGGGCGGAAACATTCAGTACTTC

J gene: TRBJ2-2
clone size: -
V gene: TRBV13
D gene: TRBD2
CDR3 protein: CASSFGSGSPGGELFF
CDR3 DNA: TGTGCCAGCAGCTTTGGTAGCGGGAGCCCGGGGGGGGAGCTGTTTTTT

J gene: TRBJ1-2
clone size: -
V gene: TRBV6-5
D gene: -
CDR3 protein: CASSYSEGDYGYTF
CDR3 DNA: TGTGCCAGCAGTTACTCGGAGGGTGACTATGGCTACACCTTC

J gene: TRBJ1-2
clone size: -
V gene: TRBV27
D gene: -
CDR3 protein: CASSSPGGGDYGYTF
CDR3 DNA: TGTGCCAGCAGCTCCCCCGGGGGGGGCGACTATGGCTACACCTTC

J gene: TRBJ1-1
clone size: -
V gene: TRBV10-3
D gene: TRBD1
CDR3 protein: CAIQGVKTEAFF
CDR3 DNA: TGTGCCATCCAGGGGGTAAAAACTGAAGCTTTCTTT

J gene: TRBJ2-5
clone size: -
V gene: TRBV5-1
D gene: TRBD2
CDR3 protein: CASSRGTSVTGETQYF
CDR3 DNA: TGCGCCAGCAGCCGGGGGACTAGCGTAACAGGCGAGACCCAGTACTTC

J gene: TRBJ1-5
clone size: -
V gene: TRBV7-9
D gene: TRBD1
CDR3 protein: CASSSWAGTGGGQPQHF
CDR3 DNA: TGTGCCAGCAGCTCGTGGGCCGGGACAGGGGGCGGTCAGCCCCAGCATTTT

J gene: TRBJ2-7
clone size: -
V gene: TRBV6-1
D gene: -
CDR3 protein: CASRRVPEGAEQYF
CDR3 DNA: TGTGCCAGCCGCAGGGTCCCCGAAGGGGCCGAGCAGTACTTC

J gene: TRBJ2-7
clone size: -
V gene: TRBV11-2
D gene: -
CDR3 protein: CASSLEAGLLYEQYF
CDR3 DNA: TGTGCCAGCAGCTTAGAGGCGGGCCTTCTATACGAGCAGTACTTC

J gene: TRBJ1-2
clone size: -
V gene: TRBV18
D gene: -
CDR3 protein: CASSQADNYGYTF
CDR3 DNA: TGTGCCAGCTCACAGGCCGATAACTATGGCTACACCTTC

J gene: TRBJ2-5
clone size: once
V gene: TRBV7-9
D gene: -
CDR3 protein: CASSSEGETQYF
CDR3 DNA: TGTGCCAGCAGCTCCGAGGGGGAGACCCAGTACTTC

J gene: TRBJ2-5
clone size: -
V gene: TRBV7-2
D gene: -
CDR3 protein: CASSFGSGMETQYF
CDR3 DNA: TGTGCCAGCAGCTTTGGCTCCGGGATGGAGACCCAGTACTTC

J gene: TRBJ2-6
clone size: -
V gene: TRBV2
D gene: -
CDR3 protein: CASSLTSSGANVLTF
CDR3 DNA: TGTGCCAGCAGCCTCACAAGCTCTGGGGCCAACGTCCTGACTTTC

J gene: TRBJ2-1
clone size: -
V gene: TRBV11-1
D gene: -
CDR3 protein: CASSVGGGTYNEQFF
CDR3 DNA: TGTGCCAGCAGCGTGGGGGGAGGAACCTACAATGAGCAGTTCTTC

J gene: TRBJ1-2
clone size: -
V gene: TRBV7-9
D gene: -
CDR3 protein: CASSYGGLGNRDGYTF
CDR3 DNA: TGTGCCAGCAGCTACGGTGGACTGGGCAACAGGGATGGCTACACCTTC

J gene: TRBJ1-2
clone size: -
V gene: TRBV29-1
D gene: -
CDR3 protein: CSVGPTSSNYGYTF
CDR3 DNA: TGCAGCGTGGGGCCGACAAGCAGTAACTATGGCTACACCTTC

J gene: TRBJ1-5
clone size: -
V gene: TRBV28
D gene: -
CDR3 protein: CASSHHQPQHF
CDR3 DNA: TGTGCCAGCAGTCATCATCAGCCCCAGCATTTT

J gene: TRBJ2-1
clone size: once
V gene: TRBV7-8
D gene: TRBD2
CDR3 protein: CASSLGLAAYNEQFF
CDR3 DNA: TGTGCCAGCAGCTTAGGACTAGCGGCCTACAATGAGCAGTTCTTC

J gene: TRBJ2-7
clone size: -
V gene: TRBV19
D gene: -
CDR3 protein: CAADGAYEQYF
CDR3 DNA: TGTGCCGCGGATGGGGCCTACGAGCAGTACTTC

J gene: TRBJ2-7
clone size: once
V gene: TRBV28
D gene: TRBD1
CDR3 protein: CASSRRDRDYEQYF
CDR3 DNA: TGTGCCAGCAGTCGCCGGGACAGAGACTACGAGCAGTACTTC

J gene: TRBJ1-3
clone size: -
V gene: TRBV5-1
D gene: -
CDR3 protein: CASSPDIGNTIYF
CDR3 DNA: TGCGCCAGCAGCCCGGACATCGGAAACACCATATATTTT

J gene: TRBJ2-1
clone size: -
V gene: TRBV19
D gene: TRBD1
CDR3 protein: CASSDGLLGTGGIEQFF
CDR3 DNA: TGTGCCAGTAGTGACGGACTTTTGGGGACAGGGGGCATTGAGCAGTTCTTC

J gene: TRBJ1-1
clone size: -
V gene: TRBV6-5
D gene: -
CDR3 protein: CASSQALNTEAFF
CDR3 DNA: TGTGCCAGCAGTCAAGCCTTGAACACTGAAGCTTTCTTT

J gene: TRBJ2-7
clone size: -
V gene: TRBV5-1
D gene: TRBD1
CDR3 protein: CASSSGTGTYEQYF
CDR3 DNA: TGCGCCAGCAGCTCCGGGACAGGAACCTACGAGCAGTACTTC

J gene: TRBJ2-7
clone size: -
V gene: TRBV28
D gene: -
CDR3 protein: CASSLYYEQYF
CDR3 DNA: TGTGCCAGCAGTTTATATTACGAGCAGTACTTC

J gene: TRBJ2-1
clone size: -
V gene: TRBV6-5
D gene: -
CDR3 protein: CASSYLNTYNEQFF
CDR3 DNA: TGTGCCAGCAGTTACCTCAATACATACAATGAGCAGTTCTTC

J gene: TRBJ2-1
clone size: -
V gene: TRBV6-1
D gene: -
CDR3 protein: CASSDWRGQFNNEQFF
CDR3 DNA: TGTGCCAGCAGTGACTGGAGGGGACAGTTTAATAATGAGCAGTTCTTC

J gene: TRBJ2-3
clone size: -
V gene: TRBV4-1
D gene: -
CDR3 protein: CASSQEIRRYTQYF
CDR3 DNA: TGCGCCAGCAGCCAAGAGATTCGGAGATATACGCAGTATTTT

J gene: TRBJ2-7
clone size: -
V gene: TRBV6-5
D gene: TRBD2
CDR3 protein: CASTRFGGSYEQYF
CDR3 DNA: TGTGCCAGCACCAGATTTGGCGGGAGCTACGAGCAGTACTTC

J gene: TRBJ2-3
clone size: once
V gene: TRBV5-4
D gene: TRBD2
CDR3 protein: CASSLASGRAHTQYF
CDR3 DNA: TGTGCCAGCAGCTTGGCTAGCGGGAGGGCGCATACGCAGTATTTT

J gene: TRBJ2-1
clone size: -
V gene: TRBV9
D gene: TRBD2
CDR3 protein: CASSFTGTSGYNEQFF
CDR3 DNA: TGTGCCAGCAGCTTCACCGGGACTAGCGGATACAATGAGCAGTTCTTC

J gene: TRBJ2-7
clone size: once
V gene: TRBV4-1
D gene: -
CDR3 protein: CASSQEGFPYEQYF
CDR3 DNA: TGCGCCAGCAGCCAAGAGGGCTTTCCCTACGAGCAGTACTTC

J gene: TRBJ2-1
clone size: -
V gene: TRBV7-9
D gene: -
CDR3 protein: CASSFLSGTENEQFF
CDR3 DNA: TGTGCCAGCAGCTTCCTTAGCGGGACAGAGAATGAGCAGTTCTTC

J gene: TRBJ2-3
clone size: -
V gene: TRBV4-1
D gene: -
CDR3 protein: CASSLPGRSTDTQYF
CDR3 DNA: TGCGCCAGCAGCCTTCCGGGACGAAGCACAGATACGCAGTATTTT

J gene: TRBJ2-7
clone size: -
V gene: TRBV15
D gene: -
CDR3 protein: CATSKTTSSYEQYF
CDR3 DNA: TGTGCCACCAGCAAGACTACTAGCTCCTACGAGCAGTACTTC